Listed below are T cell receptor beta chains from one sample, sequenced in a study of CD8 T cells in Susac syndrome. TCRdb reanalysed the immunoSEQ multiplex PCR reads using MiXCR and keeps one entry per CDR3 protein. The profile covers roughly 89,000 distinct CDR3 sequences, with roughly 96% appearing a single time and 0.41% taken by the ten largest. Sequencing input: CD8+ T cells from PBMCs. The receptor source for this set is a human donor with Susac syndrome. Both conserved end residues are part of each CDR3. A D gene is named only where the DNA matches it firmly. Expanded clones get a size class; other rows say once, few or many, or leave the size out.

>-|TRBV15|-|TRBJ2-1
TGTGCCACCAGCACCCTACGATGGACGCTCAATGAGCAGTTCTTC
CATSTLRWTLNEQFF
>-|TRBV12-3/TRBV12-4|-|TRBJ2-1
TGTGCCAGCAGTTTCGGCCGCTCCGGGGGCAATGAGCAGTTCTTC
CASSFGRSGGNEQFF
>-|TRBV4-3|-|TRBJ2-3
TGCGCCAGCAGCCAACAGGGTAGTCCCTTCTATACGCAGTATTTT
CASSQQGSPFYTQYF
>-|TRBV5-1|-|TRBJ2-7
TGCGCCAGCAGCCCGGACGGGGGCTACGAGCAGTACTTC
CASSPDGGYEQYF
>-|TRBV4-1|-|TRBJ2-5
TGCGCCAGCAGCCCCTCTCCGGGACCCCAAGAGACCCAGTACTTC
CASSPSPGPQETQYF
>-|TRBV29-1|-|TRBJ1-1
TGCAGCGTTCCTTTCGGTCAGGGAGGCGCTGAAGCTTTCTTT
CSVPFGQGGAEAFF
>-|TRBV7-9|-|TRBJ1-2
TGTGCCAGCAGCGCGATGGCGGGGCGAGGGGGCTACACCTTC
CASSAMAGRGGYTF
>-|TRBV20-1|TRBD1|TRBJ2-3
TGCAGTGCTAGAGACCCGTTAAGACAGGGGGACACAGATACGCAGTATTTT
CSARDPLRQGDTDTQYF
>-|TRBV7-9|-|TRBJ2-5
TGTGCCAGCAGCTTAAGCGGATCGGGCCAAGAGACCCAGTACTTC
CASSLSGSGQETQYF
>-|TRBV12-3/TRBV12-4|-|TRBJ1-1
TGTGCCAGCAGCCACAAAAAGACAGTGAACACTGAAGCTTTCTTT
CASSHKKTVNTEAFF
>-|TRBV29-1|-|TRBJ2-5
TGCAGCGTTGATCGGGACAACCGCCCCCAAGAGACCCAGTACTTC
CSVDRDNRPQETQYF
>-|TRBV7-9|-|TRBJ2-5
TGTGCCAGCAGCTTACTTGCGGGGGAGACCCAGTACTTC
CASSLLAGETQYF
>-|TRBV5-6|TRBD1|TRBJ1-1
TGTGCCAGCAGCAGTACCGGGACAGAGAACACTGAAGCTTTCTTT
CASSSTGTENTEAFF
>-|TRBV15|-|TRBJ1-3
TGTGCCACCAGCAGAGGAACAGCCTCTGGAAACACCATATATTTT
CATSRGTASGNTIYF
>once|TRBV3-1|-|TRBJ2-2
TGTGCCAGCAGCCAACAACTAGGTGGCACCGGGGAGCTGTTTTTT
CASSQQLGGTGELFF
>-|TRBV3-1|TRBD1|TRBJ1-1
TGTGCCAGCAGCCAAGATGGGACAGGGAATGAAGCTTTCTTT
CASSQDGTGNEAFF
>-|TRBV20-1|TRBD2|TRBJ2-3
TGCAGTGCTAGAGATCTCGCGGGGGGCCAGGCAGATACGCAGTATTTT
CSARDLAGGQADTQYF
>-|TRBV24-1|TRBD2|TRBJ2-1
TGTGCCACCAGTTCCCTAGCGGGAGGGCCGGTTGAGCAGTTCTTC
CATSSLAGGPVEQFF
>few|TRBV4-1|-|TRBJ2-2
TGCGCCAGCAGCCAAGGCCTAAATAGTGACACCGGGGAGCTGTTTTTT
CASSQGLNSDTGELFF
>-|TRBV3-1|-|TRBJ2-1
TGTGCCAGCAGCCAAGAACTAGCCCCCTACAATGAGCAGTTCTTC
CASSQELAPYNEQFF
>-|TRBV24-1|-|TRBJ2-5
TGTGCCACCAGTGGGCAGACGAAGACCCAGTACTTC
CATSGQTKTQYF
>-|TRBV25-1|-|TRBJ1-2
TGTGCCAGCAGTGAATATGAGGGGGACTACACCTTC
CASSEYEGDYTF
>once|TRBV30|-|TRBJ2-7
TGTGCCTGGAGGACAGGCTACGAGCAGTACTTC
CAWRTGYEQYF
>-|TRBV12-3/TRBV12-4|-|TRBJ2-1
TGTGCCAGCACTGCATCCTACAATGAGCAGTTCTTC
CASTASYNEQFF
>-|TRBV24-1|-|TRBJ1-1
TGTGCCACCAGTGATTTCTGGGGGGGAAAAGCTTTCTTT
CATSDFWGGKAFF
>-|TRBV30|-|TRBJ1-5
TGTGCCTGGACGGGCAGTATCGATAGCAATCAGCCCCAGCATTTT
CAWTGSIDSNQPQHF
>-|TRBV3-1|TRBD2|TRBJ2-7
TGTGCCAGCAGCCCCCAAGAAGCGGGATTGCGGTACGAGCAGTACTTC
CASSPQEAGLRYEQYF
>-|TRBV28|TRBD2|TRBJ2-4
TGTGCCAGCAGTCCACGGACTAGCCGCAAAAACATTCAGTACTTC
CASSPRTSRKNIQYF
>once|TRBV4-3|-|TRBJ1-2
TGCGCCAGCAGCCAAGATGATTCAGCAGGGTTCTATGGCTACACCTTC
CASSQDDSAGFYGYTF
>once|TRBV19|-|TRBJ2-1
TGTGCCAGTAGCCCTAGTGCGGGTATCTACAATGAGCAGTTCTTC
CASSPSAGIYNEQFF
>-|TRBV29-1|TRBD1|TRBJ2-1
TGCAGCGTTGATCTGCAGGGGGCTTATGAGCAGTTCTTC
CSVDLQGAYEQFF
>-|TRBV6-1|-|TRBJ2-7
TGTGCCAGCAGTACAGACCCGGGACCTCCCTACCACGAGCAGTACTTC
CASSTDPGPPYHEQYF
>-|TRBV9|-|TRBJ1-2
TGTGCCAGCAGCGTCTCGGGGTTTCCTGGCTACACCTTC
CASSVSGFPGYTF
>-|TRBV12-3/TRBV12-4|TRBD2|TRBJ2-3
TGTGCCAGCAGTTTTGTTGCGGGAGGGGCAGATACGCAGTATTTT
CASSFVAGGADTQYF
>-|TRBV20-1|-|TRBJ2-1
TGCAGTGCGCTAGAGCGGATTAGTCTCAATGAGCAGTTCTTC
CSALERISLNEQFF
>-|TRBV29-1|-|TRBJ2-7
TGCAGCGTTGTAAGGGGGGACCGGAGCTCCTACGAGCAGTACTTC
CSVVRGDRSSYEQYF
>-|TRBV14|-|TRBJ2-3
TGTGCCAGCAGCCAATCGATTGGAGATACGCAGTATTTT
CASSQSIGDTQYF
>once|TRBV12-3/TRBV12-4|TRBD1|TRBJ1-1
TGTGCCAGCAGTTTGGGGACAGTTGAAGCTTTCTTT
CASSLGTVEAFF
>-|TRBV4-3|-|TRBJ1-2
TGCGCCAGCAGCCAGGCAGCAAACTATGGCTACACCTTC
CASSQAANYGYTF
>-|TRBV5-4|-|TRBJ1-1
TGTGCCAGCAGCTCCTCGACAGACAACACTGAAGCTTTCTTT
CASSSSTDNTEAFF
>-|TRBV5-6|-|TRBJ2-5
TGTGCCAGCAGCCCCGGCGGCACCCAAGAGACCCAGTACTTC
CASSPGGTQETQYF
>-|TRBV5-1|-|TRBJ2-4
TGCGCCAGCAGCCCCAGGGAGAGAGGAGCCAAAAACATTCAGTACTTC
CASSPRERGAKNIQYF
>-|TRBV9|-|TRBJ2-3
TGTGCCAGCAGTCCGACAGGGACTAGCACAGATACGCAGTATTTT
CASSPTGTSTDTQYF
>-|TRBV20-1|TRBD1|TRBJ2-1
TGCAGTGCACTTAGGGGGCTGGAGCAGTTCTTC
CSALRGLEQFF
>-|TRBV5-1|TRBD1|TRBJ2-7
TGCGCCAGCAGCGAAGGGACAGGAACCTACGAGCAGTACTTC
CASSEGTGTYEQYF
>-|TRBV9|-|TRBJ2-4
TGTGCCAGCAGCGGAGGGGTTACCAAAAACATTCAGTACTTC
CASSGGVTKNIQYF
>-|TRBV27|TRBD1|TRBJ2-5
TGTGCCAGCAGTCCAGGGGGCGAGGAGACCCAGTACTTC
CASSPGGEETQYF
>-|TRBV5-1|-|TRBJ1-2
TGCGCCAGCAGCCCGAACGCCGGGACGGACCCCTTAAAGGGCTACACCTTC
CASSPNAGTDPLKGYTF